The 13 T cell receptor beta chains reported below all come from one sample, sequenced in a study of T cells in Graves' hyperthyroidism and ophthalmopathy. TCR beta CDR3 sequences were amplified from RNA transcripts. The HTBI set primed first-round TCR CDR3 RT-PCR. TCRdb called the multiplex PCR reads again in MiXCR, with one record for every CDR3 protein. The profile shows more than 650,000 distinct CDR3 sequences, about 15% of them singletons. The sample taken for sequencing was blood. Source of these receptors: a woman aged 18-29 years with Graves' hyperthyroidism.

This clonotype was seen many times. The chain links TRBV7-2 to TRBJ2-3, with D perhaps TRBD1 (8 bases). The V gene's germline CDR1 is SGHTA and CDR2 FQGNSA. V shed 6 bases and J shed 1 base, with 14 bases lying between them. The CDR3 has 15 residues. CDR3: CASRGGGQGTDTQYF. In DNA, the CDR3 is TGTGCCAGCAGAGGGGGGGGACAGGGCACAGATACGCAGTATTTT.

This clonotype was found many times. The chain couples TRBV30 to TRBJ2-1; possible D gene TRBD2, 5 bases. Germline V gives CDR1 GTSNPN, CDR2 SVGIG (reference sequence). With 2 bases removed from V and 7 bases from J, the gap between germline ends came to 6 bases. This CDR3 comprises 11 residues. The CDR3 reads CAWSTGNEQFF. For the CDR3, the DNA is TGTGCCTGGAGTACGGGGAATGAGCAGTTCTTC.

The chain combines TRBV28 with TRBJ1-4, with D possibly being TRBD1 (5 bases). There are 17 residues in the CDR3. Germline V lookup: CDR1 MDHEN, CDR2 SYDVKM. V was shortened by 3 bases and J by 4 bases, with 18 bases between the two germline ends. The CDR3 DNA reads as TGTGCCAGCAGTTTGTCGGGGCCTTCGGGGCTTAATGAAAAACTGTTTTTT. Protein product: CASSLSGPSGLNEKLFF.

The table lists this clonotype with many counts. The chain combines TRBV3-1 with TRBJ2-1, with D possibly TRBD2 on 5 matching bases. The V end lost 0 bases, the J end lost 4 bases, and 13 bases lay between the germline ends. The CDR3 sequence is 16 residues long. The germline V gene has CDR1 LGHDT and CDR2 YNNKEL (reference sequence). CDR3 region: CASSQDPADVYNEQFF. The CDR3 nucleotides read TGTGCCAGCAGCCAAGACCCAGCGGATGTTTACAATGAGCAGTTCTTC.

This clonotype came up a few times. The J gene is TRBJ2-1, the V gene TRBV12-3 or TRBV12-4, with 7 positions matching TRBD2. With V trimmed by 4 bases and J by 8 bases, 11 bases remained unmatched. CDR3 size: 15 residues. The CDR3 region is CASSSQLAGGDEQFF. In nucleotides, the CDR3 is TGTGCCAGCAGTTCCCAGCTAGCTGGGGGGGATGAGCAGTTCTTC.

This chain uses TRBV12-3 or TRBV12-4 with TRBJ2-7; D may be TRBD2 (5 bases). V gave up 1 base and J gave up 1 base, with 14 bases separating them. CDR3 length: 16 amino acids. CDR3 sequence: CASSLVFIRGSYEQYF. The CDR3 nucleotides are TGTGCCAGCAGTTTAGTCTTTATCCGGGGTTCCTACGAGCAGTACTTC.

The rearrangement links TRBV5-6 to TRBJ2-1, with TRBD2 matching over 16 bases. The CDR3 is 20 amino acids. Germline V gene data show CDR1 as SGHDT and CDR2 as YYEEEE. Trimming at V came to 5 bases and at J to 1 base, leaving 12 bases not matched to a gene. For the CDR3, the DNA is TGTGCCAGCAGACCTGAGGGACTAGCGGGAGGGCCAGTATCCTACAATGAGCAGTTCTTC. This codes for CASRPEGLAGGPVSYNEQFF.

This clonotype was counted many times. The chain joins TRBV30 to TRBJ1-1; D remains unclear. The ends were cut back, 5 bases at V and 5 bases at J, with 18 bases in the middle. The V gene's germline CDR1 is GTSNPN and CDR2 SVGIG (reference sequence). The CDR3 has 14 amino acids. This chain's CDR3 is CAWLKVLGQTEAFF. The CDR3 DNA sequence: TGTGCCTGGTTGAAGGTATTGGGTCAAACTGAAGCTTTCTTT.

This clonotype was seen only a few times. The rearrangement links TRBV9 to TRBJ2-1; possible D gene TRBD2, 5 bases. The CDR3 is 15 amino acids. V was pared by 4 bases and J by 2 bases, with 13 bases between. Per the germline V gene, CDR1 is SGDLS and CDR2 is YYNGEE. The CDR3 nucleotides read TGTGCCAGCAGCCCCGGAGGCAGTCCCTACAATGAGCAGTTCTTC. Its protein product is CASSPGGSPYNEQFF.

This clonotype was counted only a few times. The CDR3 region has the DNA TGTGCCAGCAGTTTGGCCCCAGGGGAGGGCTCTGGAAACACCATATATTTT. It encodes CASSLAPGEGSGNTIYF. The rearrangement uses TRBV28 and TRBJ1-3, with TRBD1 as a possible D gene (6 bases). Trimming removed 3 bases from V and 0 bases from J, with 15 bases in between. CDR1 is MDHEN, CDR2 SYDVKM, per germline. CDR3 size: 17 residues.

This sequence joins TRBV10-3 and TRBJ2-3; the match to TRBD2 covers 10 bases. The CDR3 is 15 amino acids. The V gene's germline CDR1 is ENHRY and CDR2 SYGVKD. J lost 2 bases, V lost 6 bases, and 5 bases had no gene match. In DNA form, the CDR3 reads TGTGCCATCAGGGCTAGCGGGAGATTCACAGATACGCAGTATTTT. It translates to CAIRASGRFTDTQYF.

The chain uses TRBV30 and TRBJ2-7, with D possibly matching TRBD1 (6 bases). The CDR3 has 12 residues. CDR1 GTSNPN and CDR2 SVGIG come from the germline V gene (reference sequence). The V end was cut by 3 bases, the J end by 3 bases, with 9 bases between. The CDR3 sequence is CAWSRGSYEQYF. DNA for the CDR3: TGTGCCTGGAGCAGGGGAAGCTACGAGCAGTACTTC. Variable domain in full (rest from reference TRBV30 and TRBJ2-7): SQTIHQWPATLVQPVGSPLSLECTVEGTSNPNLYWYRQAAGRGLQLLFYSVGIGQISSEVPQNLSASRPQDRQFILSSKKLLLSDSGFYLCAWSRGSYEQYFGPGTRLTVT.

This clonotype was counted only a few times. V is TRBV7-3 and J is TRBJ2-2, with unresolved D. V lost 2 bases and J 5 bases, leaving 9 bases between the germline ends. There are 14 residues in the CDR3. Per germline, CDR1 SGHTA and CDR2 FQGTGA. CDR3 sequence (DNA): TGTGCCAGCAGCTTACAGACGTATACCGGGGAGCTGTTTTTT. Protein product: CASSLQTYTGELFF. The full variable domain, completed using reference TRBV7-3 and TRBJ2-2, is GAGVSQTPSNKVTEKGKYVELRCDPISGHTALYWYRQSLGQGPEFLIYFQGTGAADDSGLPNDRFFAVRPEGSVSTLKIQRTERGDSAVYLCASSLQTYTGELFFGEGSRLTVL.